Given below is one T cell receptor (beta chain) in context. Its cognate antigen is unknown. These data belong to a study of shared clonotypes between healthy human individuals. Study overall: Plates per donor: three CD4 naive, three CD4 memory, two CD8 naive, one CD8 memory.

In the source study's methods: From ImmunoSEQ came sequences covering only the junction and carrying no quality scores, so filtering differed. Using immunoSEQ multiplex PCR, the repertoire was profiled, and TCRdb retains in-frame clones only, with some absent. Clone size and the V and J calls come from that table; the DNA yielded D and trimming. Here the sample spans 950,000 to 1,200,000 clones, roughly 77% being singletons. The CDR3 consists of 14 residues. Between the trimmed V and J ends, which lost 5 bases and 10 bases, there was a span of 18 bases. Per germline, CDR1 WNHNN and CDR2 SYGVQD (reference sequence). Broader study findings: Roughly 5% of naive CD4 clonotypes were common to several donors.

Sequencing input: memory CD4+ T cells from PBMCs. This sample's subset: CD45RA-negative fraction. The rearrangement joins TRBV10-1 to TRBJ2-1, with D possibly matching TRBD2 (6 bases). The receptor's source is a man between 18 and 29 years old in good health. Some clones in this sample may be carry-over from other donors' samples. CDR3 sequence (DNA): TGCGCCAGCAGTCCTCACTATAGCGGAACAGAGCAGTTCTTC. Its protein product is CASSPHYSGTEQFF.